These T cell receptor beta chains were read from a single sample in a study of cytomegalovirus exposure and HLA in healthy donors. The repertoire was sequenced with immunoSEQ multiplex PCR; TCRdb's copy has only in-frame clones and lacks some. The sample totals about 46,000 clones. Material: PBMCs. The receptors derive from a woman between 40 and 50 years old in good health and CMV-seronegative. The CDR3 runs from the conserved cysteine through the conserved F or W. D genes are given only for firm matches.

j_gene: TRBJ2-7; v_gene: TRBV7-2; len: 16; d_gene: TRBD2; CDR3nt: TGTGCCAGCAGCTCGGCCGGGACTAGCGGCTCCTACGAGCAGTACTTC; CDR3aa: CASSSAGTSGSYEQYF
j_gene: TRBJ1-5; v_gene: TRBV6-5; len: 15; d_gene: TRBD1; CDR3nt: TGTGCCAGCAGTTACTCACAGGGGAGCAATCAGCCCCAGCATTTT; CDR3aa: CASSYSQGSNQPQHF
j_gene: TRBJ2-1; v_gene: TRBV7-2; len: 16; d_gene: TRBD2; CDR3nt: TGTGCCAGCAGCTTAGTTTGGACTAGCGGGTACAATGAGCAGTTCTTC; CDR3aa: CASSLVWTSGYNEQFF
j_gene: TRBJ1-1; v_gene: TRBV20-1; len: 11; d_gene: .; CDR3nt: TGCAGTGGTGGGGGGTTCACTGAAGCTTTCTTT; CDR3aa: CSGGGFTEAFF
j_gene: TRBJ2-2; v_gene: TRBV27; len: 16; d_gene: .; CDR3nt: TGTGCCAGCAGTTGGTTTCAGGGGTCCGACACCGGGGAGCTGTTTTTT; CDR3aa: CASSWFQGSDTGELFF
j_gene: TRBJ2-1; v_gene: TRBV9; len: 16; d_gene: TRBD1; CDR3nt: TGTGCCAGCAGCCCCCGGGGACAGGTACCCTACAATGAGCAGTTCTTC; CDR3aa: CASSPRGQVPYNEQFF
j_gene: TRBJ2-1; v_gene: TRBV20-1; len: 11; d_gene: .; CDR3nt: TGCAGTGCTGAGGAGAACAATGAGCAGTTCTTC; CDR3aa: CSAEENNEQFF
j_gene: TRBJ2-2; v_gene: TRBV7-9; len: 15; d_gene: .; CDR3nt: TGTGCCAGCAGCTTAGGGGCGGGACCCGCCGGGGAGCTGTTTTTT; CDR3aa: CASSLGAGPAGELFF
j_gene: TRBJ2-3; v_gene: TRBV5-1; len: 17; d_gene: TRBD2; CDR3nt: TGCGCCAGCAGCACCACGGGACTAGCGGGAGGGACAGATACGCAGTATTTT; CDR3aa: CASSTTGLAGGTDTQYF
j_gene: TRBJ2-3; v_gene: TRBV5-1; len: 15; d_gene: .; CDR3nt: TGCGCCAGCAGTACAGGGGACTCCAGCACAGATACGCAGTATTTT; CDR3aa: CASSTGDSSTDTQYF
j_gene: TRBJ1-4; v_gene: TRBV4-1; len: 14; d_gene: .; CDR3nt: TGCGCCAGCAGCCAAGAGACGGGAAGGGAAAAACTGTTTTTT; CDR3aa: CASSQETGREKLFF
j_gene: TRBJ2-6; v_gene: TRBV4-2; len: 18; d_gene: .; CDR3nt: TGTGCCAGCAGCCGCCCCCAGGGGACCCCATCTGGGGCCAACGTCCTGACTTTC; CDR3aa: CASSRPQGTPSGANVLTF
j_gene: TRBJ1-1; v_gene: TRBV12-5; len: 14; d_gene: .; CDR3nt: TGTGCTAGTGGTTTGGGGGAGCCCCACACTGAAGCTTTCTTT; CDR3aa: CASGLGEPHTEAFF
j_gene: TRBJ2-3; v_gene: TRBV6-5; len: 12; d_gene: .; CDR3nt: TGTGCCAGCCGGGAGAGCACAGATACGCAGTATTTT; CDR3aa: CASRESTDTQYF
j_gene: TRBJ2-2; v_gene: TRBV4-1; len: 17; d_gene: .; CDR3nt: TGCGCCAGCAGCCAAGCCCCCCCAGCGGCGAACACCGGGGAGCTGTTTTTT; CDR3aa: CASSQAPPAANTGELFF
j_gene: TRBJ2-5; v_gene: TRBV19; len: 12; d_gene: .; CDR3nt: TGTGCCAAGTCAGGAGGCGGTGAGACCCAGTACTTC; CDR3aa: CAKSGGGETQYF
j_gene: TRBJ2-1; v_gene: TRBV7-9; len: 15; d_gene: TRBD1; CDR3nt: TGTGCCAGCAGCTTAGGGCAGGGGGCGGACAATGAGCAGTTCTTC; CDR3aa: CASSLGQGADNEQFF
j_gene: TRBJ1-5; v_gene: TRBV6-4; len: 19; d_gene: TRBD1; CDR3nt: TGTGCCAGCAGTGACTCGTCGGACAGGGGCCTCTATTGCAATCAGCCCCAGCATTTT; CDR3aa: CASSDSSDRGLYCNQPQHF
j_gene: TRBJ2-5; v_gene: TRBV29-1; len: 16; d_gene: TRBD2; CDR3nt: TGCAGCGTTAGGGGACTAGCGGGAGTTGAGCAAGAGACCCAGTACTTC; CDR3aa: CSVRGLAGVEQETQYF
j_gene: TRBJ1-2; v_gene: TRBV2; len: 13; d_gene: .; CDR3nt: TGTGCCAGCATTCCGACAGGATACTATGGCTACACCTTC; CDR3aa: CASIPTGYYGYTF
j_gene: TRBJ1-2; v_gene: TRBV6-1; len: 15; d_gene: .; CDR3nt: TGTGCCAGCAGTGCGGCCCTGACAGGTACCTATGGCTACACCTTC; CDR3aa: CASSAALTGTYGYTF
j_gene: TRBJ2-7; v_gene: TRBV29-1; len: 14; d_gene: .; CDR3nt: TGCAGCGTCGGAGGGACCGCTAGAGCCTACGAGCAGTACTTC; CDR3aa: CSVGGTARAYEQYF
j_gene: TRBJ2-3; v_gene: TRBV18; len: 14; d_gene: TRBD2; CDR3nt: TGTGCCAGCTCGGGTGGACTAGCGAGAGATACGCAGTATTTT; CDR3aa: CASSGGLARDTQYF
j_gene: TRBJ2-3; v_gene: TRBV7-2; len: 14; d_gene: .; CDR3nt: TGTGCCAGCAGCCGCCCGACTAGCACAGATACGCAGTATTTT; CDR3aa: CASSRPTSTDTQYF
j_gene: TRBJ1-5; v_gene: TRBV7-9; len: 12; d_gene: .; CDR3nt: TGTGCCAGCAGCGCGTCCAATCAGCCCCAGCATTTT; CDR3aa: CASSASNQPQHF
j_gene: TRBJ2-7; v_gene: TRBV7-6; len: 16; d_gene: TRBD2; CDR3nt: TGTGCCAGCAGCTATTTACCAGGACTAGCGAACTACGAGCAGTACTTC; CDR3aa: CASSYLPGLANYEQYF
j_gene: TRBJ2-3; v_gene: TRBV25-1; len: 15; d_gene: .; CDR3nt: TGTGCCAGCAGTGAATCGGGAGATAGCACAGATACGCAGTATTTT; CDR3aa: CASSESGDSTDTQYF
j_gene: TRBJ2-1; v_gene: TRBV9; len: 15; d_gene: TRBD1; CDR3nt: TGTGCCAGCAGCTCTAGGGGGGACAGGGACAATGAGCAGTTCTTC; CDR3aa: CASSSRGDRDNEQFF
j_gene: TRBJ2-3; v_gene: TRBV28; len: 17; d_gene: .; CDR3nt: TGTGCCAGCAGTTCCGCCAACCTCCTAGTGAGCACAGATACGCAGTATTTT; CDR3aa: CASSSANLLVSTDTQYF
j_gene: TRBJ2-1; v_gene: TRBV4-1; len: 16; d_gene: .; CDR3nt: TGCGCCAGCAGCCAAGGACGGGGAGAATGGGGCAATGAGCAGTTCTTC; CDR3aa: CASSQGRGEWGNEQFF
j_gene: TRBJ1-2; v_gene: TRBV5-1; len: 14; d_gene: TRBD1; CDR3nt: TGCGCCAGCAGGGCAGGGGGACCTAACTATGGCTACACCTTC; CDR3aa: CASRAGGPNYGYTF
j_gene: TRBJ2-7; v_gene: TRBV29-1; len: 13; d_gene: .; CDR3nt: TGCAGCGTTAGGACGGGGAGCTCCTACGAGCAGTACTTC; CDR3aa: CSVRTGSSYEQYF
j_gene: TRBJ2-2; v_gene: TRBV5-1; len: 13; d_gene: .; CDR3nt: TGCGCCAGCAGCCTACTAGGGACCGGGGAGCTGTTTTTT; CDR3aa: CASSLLGTGELFF
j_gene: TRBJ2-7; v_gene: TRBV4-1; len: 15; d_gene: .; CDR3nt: TGCGCCAGCAGCCAAGTTACGGGGATCTACTACGAGCAGTACTTC; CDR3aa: CASSQVTGIYYEQYF
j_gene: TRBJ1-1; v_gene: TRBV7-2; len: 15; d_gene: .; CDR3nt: TGTGCCAGCAGCTTAGGACCAGGCCTGAACACTGAAGCTTTCTTT; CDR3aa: CASSLGPGLNTEAFF
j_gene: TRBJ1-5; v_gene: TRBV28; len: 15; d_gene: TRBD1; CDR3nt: TGTGCCAGCAGTTACAGGGGTAGTAGCAATCAGCCCCAGCATTTT; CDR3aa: CASSYRGSSNQPQHF
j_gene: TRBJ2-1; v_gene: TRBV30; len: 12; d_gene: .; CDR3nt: TGTGCCTGGACGACGGGGGGCGATGAGCAGTTCTTC; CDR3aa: CAWTTGGDEQFF
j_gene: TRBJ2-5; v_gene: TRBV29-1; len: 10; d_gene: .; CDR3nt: TGCAGCGTTGACGAAGGGGCCCAGTACTTC; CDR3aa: CSVDEGAQYF
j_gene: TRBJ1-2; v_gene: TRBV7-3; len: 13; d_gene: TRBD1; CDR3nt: TGTGCCAGCAGCTCCGACAGGGGAGGAGGCTACACCTTC; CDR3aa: CASSSDRGGGYTF
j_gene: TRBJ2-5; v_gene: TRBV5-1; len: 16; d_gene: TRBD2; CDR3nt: TGCGCCAGCAGCTTGTTGGGGCCGAGGGAGGGAGAGACCCAGTACTTC; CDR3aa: CASSLLGPREGETQYF
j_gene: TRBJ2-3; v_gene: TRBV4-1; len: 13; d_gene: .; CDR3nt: TGCGCCAGCAGCCAAGTAGAAGTTATAGCGCAGTATTTT; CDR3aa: CASSQVEVIAQYF
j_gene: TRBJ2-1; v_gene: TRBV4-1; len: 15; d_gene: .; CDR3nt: TGCGCCAGCAGCCAAGGGGAGCCCCCCTACAATGAGCAGTTCTTC; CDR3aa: CASSQGEPPYNEQFF
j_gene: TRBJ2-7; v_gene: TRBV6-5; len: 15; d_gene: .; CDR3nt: TGTGCCAGCAGTTACTCGGTCAGGTACGCCTACGAGCAGTACTTC; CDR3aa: CASSYSVRYAYEQYF
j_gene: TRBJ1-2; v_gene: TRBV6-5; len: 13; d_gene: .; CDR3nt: TGTGCCAGCAGAACAACAGGGACCTATGGCTACACCTTC; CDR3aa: CASRTTGTYGYTF
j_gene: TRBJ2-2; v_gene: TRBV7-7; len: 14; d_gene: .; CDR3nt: TGTGCCAGCAGCAAAGGGCCGGAGGCCGGGGAGCTGTTTTTT; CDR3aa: CASSKGPEAGELFF
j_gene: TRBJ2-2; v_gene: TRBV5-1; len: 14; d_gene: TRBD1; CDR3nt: TGCGCCAGCGCCGGGACAGGGGTACCCGGGGAGCTGTTTTTT; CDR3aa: CASAGTGVPGELFF
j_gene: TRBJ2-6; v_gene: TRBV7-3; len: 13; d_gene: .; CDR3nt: TGTGCCACACAGGTCTCTGGGGCCAACGTCCTGACTTTC; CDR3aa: CATQVSGANVLTF
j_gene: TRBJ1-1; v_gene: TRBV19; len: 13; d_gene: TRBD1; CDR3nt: TGTGCCAGTAGCGGACAGGTGAACACTGAAGCTTTCTTT; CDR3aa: CASSGQVNTEAFF
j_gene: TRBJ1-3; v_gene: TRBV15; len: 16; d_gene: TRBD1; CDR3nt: TGTGCCACCAGCGAGCGGACAGGGATCTCTGGAAACACCATATATTTT; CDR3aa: CATSERTGISGNTIYF
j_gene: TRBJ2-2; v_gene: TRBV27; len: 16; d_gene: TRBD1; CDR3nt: TGTGCCAGCAGTTTAAGGGACAGGGGGGGGACCGGGGAGCTGTTTTTT; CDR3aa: CASSLRDRGGTGELFF
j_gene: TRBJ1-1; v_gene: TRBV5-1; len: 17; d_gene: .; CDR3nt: TGCGCCAGCAGCTTGTGGAGCTCAGGGGACCGAAACACTGAAGCTTTCTTT; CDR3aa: CASSLWSSGDRNTEAFF
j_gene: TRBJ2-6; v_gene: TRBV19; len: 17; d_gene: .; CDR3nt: TGTGCCAGTAGTATAGGAGCAGGGGTGAGTGGGGCCAACGTCCTGACTTTC; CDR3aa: CASSIGAGVSGANVLTF